The rows below give T cell receptor beta chains drawn from one sample of a study of cytomegalovirus exposure and HLA in healthy donors. This table comes from immunoSEQ multiplex PCR, and its TCRdb copy is limited to in-frame clones, with some not included. The listing records 100,000 to 150,000 clones. Sequencing was carried out using PBMCs. The receptor set was obtained from a man aged 18 to 29 in good health and CMV-seronegative. The CDR3 runs from the conserved cysteine through the conserved F or W. The order of the fields is V gene, J gene, CDR3 protein.

>TRBV5-1|TRBJ2-1
CASSLGQGLDEQFF
>TRBV19|TRBJ2-3
CASDRGLRADTQYF
>TRBV5-1|TRBJ1-2
CASSPEGTVTNYGYTF
>TRBV5-1|TRBJ2-7
CASSFGQSPSYEQYF
>TRBV5-1|TRBJ2-2
CASSPRQGANTGELFF
>TRBV5-6|TRBJ1-2
CASSLGGRENGYTF
>TRBV29-1|TRBJ2-7
CSVTGTGLYEQYF
>TRBV9|TRBJ1-1
CASSPWTGNTEAFF
>TRBV4-1|TRBJ1-2
CASSQPGQVLSGYTF
>TRBV7-2|TRBJ2-7
CASSLRRPEQGYEQYF
>TRBV2|TRBJ2-7
CASSTFWASIYEQYF
>TRBV7-9|TRBJ1-2
CASSSSGTGLPYGYTF
>TRBV11-2|-
CASSLAGDYEQYF
>TRBV6-5|TRBJ1-1
CASSYWAGSTEAFF
>TRBV7-9|TRBJ1-5
CASSLVGQPQHF
>TRBV28|TRBJ2-7
CASNGLTGGSYEQYF
>TRBV4-1|TRBJ2-1
CASSQDYRGGAFPDEQFF
>TRBV6-5|TRBJ2-1
CASSYLAGPHNEQFF
>TRBV25-1|TRBJ1-2
CASSLRGSYWDYGYTF
>TRBV9|TRBJ2-5
CASSVDPAGGQETQYF
>TRBV27|TRBJ2-4
CASSLRESAKNIQYF
>TRBV5-1|TRBJ2-7
CASSLNTGTAYYEQYF
>TRBV29-1|TRBJ1-5
CSVVSGDNQPQHF
>TRBV5-1|TRBJ2-1
CASSPLTSGGVYNEQFF
>TRBV19|TRBJ2-1
CASSIGARNEQFF
>TRBV30|TRBJ2-7
CAWSVRTSGAYEQYF
>TRBV5-1|TRBJ2-5
CASSLVPDRGQETQYF